The 6 T cell receptor beta chains presented below share a single source sample, sequenced in a study of T cell responses to AZD1222 COVID-19 vaccine. TCRdb's table, derived via immunoSEQ multiplex PCR, lists solely in-frame clones and lacks some. The sample has 130,000 or so clones, about 90% seen once. The source was peripheral blood, collected on day 0 of AZD1222 vaccination. The receptors were gathered from an adult in good health.

The chain recombines TRBV30 with TRBJ1-1; TRBD1 matches 7 bases. In germline, CDR1 is GTSNPN, CDR2 SVGIG (reference sequence). This CDR3 has 15 residues. J gave up 2 bases and V 2 bases, and 8 bases lay outside the gene matches. DNA for the CDR3: TGTGCCTGGAGTAACGGACAGGTCGTAAACACTGAAGCTTTCTTT. It translates to CAWSNGQVVNTEAFF.

The chain uses TRBV6-5 and TRBJ1-1; D is uncertain. V lost 7 bases and J lost 1, with 16 bases in between. Germline CDR1 MNHEY, CDR2 SVGAGI. The CDR3 totals 15 residues. Here the CDR3 DNA reads TGTGCCAGCAAGGAGGAGAGGCGGCGGAACACTGAAGCTTTCTTT. Protein product: CASKEERRRNTEAFF.

The chain carries TRBV16 and TRBJ1-2; no firm D call. Germline V gene sequence: CDR1 KGHSY, CDR2 FQNENV. The CDR3 spans 17 residues. Trimming left V 1 base short and J 4 bases short, with 19 bases between. The CDR3 here is CASSQYPPGSSIYGYTF. For the CDR3, the DNA is TGTGCCAGCAGCCAATACCCGCCGGGCAGCTCTATCTATGGCTACACCTTC.

The V gene is TRBV5-8, the J gene TRBJ1-1, with unresolved D. The CDR3 runs to 12 residues. CDR1 and CDR2 (germline): SGHTS, YDEGEE. V gave up 4 bases and J gave up 6 bases, with 10 bases separating them. CDR3 sequence (DNA): TGTGCCAGCAGCCCGGTGAGCGCTGAAGCTTTCTTT. Its translation: CASSPVSAEAFF.

The genes are TRBV7-8 and TRBJ1-5, with a weak D call TRBD1 (6 bases). Germline CDR1 is SGHVS and CDR2 is FQNEAQ. With 1 base removed from V and 7 bases from J, the gap between germline ends came to 14 bases. The CDR3 sequence is 15 residues long. CDR3 nucleotide sequence: TGTGCCAGCAGCTTAGGATCGGGGGGCGGACAGCCCCAGCATTTT. It is translated as CASSLGSGGGQPQHF.

This rearrangement joins TRBV7-2 to TRBJ2-4; D might be TRBD1 or TRBD2, each matching 5 bases. Between the trimmed V and J ends, which lost 1 base and 0 bases, there was a span of 10 bases. Germline CDR1 SGHTA, CDR2 FQGNSA. CDR3 length equals 16 residues. The CDR3: CASSLGGTLAKNIQYF. CDR3 DNA: TGTGCCAGCAGCTTAGGTGGGACCTTAGCCAAAAACATTCAGTACTTC. Filled out from reference TRBV7-2 and TRBJ2-4, the complete variable domain reads GAGVSQSPSNKVTEKGKDVELRCDPISGHTALYWYRQSLGQGLEFLIYFQGNSAPDKSGLPSDRFSAERTGGSVSTLTIQRTQQEDSAVYLCASSLGGTLAKNIQYFGAGTRLSVL.